This T cell receptor beta chain was observed in a study of control samples from healthy donors and cancer patients. Germline V gene lookup returns CDR1 MDHEN and CDR2 SYDVKM. V was cut by 4 bases and J by 5 bases, with 11 bases left in between. The CDR3 length is 14 residues. The table came from immunoSEQ multiplex PCR; TCRdb's copy has only in-frame clones and leaves some out. The sample has 170,000 or so clones, around 93% seen once. The source is a man between 18 and 35 years old in good health. Sequencing was performed on blood. V usage is TRBV28 and J usage is TRBJ1-4; no firm D call. CDR3 DNA sequence: TGTGCCAGCAGTTCCGGGAGCAGAAATGAAAAACTGTTTTTT. This sequence encodes CASSSGSRNEKLFF.